The rows below give T cell receptor beta chains drawn from one sample of a study of shared T cell receptors in the human thymus. Sequencing used immunoSEQ multiplex PCR; TCRdb keeps in-frame clones, though not all of them. The sample includes 500,000 to 750,000 clones, 88% seen only once; the top ten take around 0.01%. This same sample was also taken into another study, of human thymus T cells.

What was sequenced was thymocytes. All receptors come from a boy under three years old with a congenital heart defect. CDR3s include the opening cysteine and the closing phenylalanine or tryptophan. The D gene is left open where the match is weak. Clone size is not always given. Where it is, it says once, few, many or a class for expanded clones.

.	TRBV6-1	TRBJ2-7	TRBD1	TGTGCCAGCAGTTGGGGACAGGGGTCCTACGAGCAGTACTTC	CASSWGQGSYEQYF
.	TRBV7-2	TRBJ2-7	.	TGTGCCAGCAGCTTACAGGGACAACGGTTACCCTACGAGCAGTACTTC	CASSLQGQRLPYEQYF
.	TRBV28	TRBJ2-7	TRBD2	TGTGCCAGCAGTTTATCACCCTCTAGCGGGAGCCGCGAGCAGTACTTC	CASSLSPSSGSREQYF
.	TRBV25-1	TRBJ1-2	.	TGTGCCAGCAGTGAGGGGACACCATCGACCTATGGCTACACCTTC	CASSEGTPSTYGYTF
.	TRBV9	TRBJ2-7	.	TGTGCCAGCAGCCCCCAGCGCACAGGGCTCGAGCAGTACTTC	CASSPQRTGLEQYF
.	TRBV4-3	TRBJ2-5	TRBD2	TGCGCCAGCAGCCACCGGAAGCGGGAGGGGGGGGAGACCCAGTACTTC	CASSHRKREGGETQYF
.	TRBV19	TRBJ2-7	.	TGTGCCAGTAGTATAGGGCAGGGCCCCGTGTGGGAGCAGTACTTC	CASSIGQGPVWEQYF
.	TRBV7-2	TRBJ2-7	TRBD1	TGTGCCAGCAGCTTAGAGACGGGACAGGGGGCATACGAGCAGTACTTC	CASSLETGQGAYEQYF
.	TRBV7-3	TRBJ2-1	.	TGTGCCAGCAGCCGAACTAGCAAAATGTTCAATGAGCAGTTCTTC	CASSRTSKMFNEQFF
.	TRBV7-2	TRBJ2-1	TRBD2	TGTGCCAGCAGCCCAAATGGGGGGGATTCCTACAATGAGCAGTTCTTC	CASSPNGGDSYNEQFF
.	TRBV2	TRBJ1-2	TRBD1	TGTCATGACAGGGCTGGGGGCTATGGCTACACCTTC	CHDRAGGYGYTF
.	TRBV2	TRBJ2-1	.	TGTGCCAGCACCCAATTGACTATCTCCTACAATGAGCAGTTCTTC	CASTQLTISYNEQFF
once	TRBV10-3	TRBJ1-3	.	TGTGCCATCAAATTAGCAGGGGCTGGAAACACCATATATTTT	CAIKLAGAGNTIYF
.	TRBV29-1	TRBJ2-2	.	TGCAGCGTTGGGGGAGCACTGGGCGCGGGCACCGGGGAGCTGTTTTTT	CSVGGALGAGTGELFF
once	TRBV15	TRBJ2-7	TRBD2	TGTGCCACCAGCGTCTCCCCTAGCGGCTCCTACGAGCAGTACTTC	CATSVSPSGSYEQYF
.	TRBV5-6	TRBJ2-1	TRBD2	TGTGCCAGCAGCTTGAGGTCTAGCGGGAAGGGGACCTACAATGAGCAGTTCTTC	CASSLRSSGKGTYNEQFF
few	TRBV4-1	TRBJ2-2	TRBD2	TGCGCCAGCAGCCAAGAATCAGGAGCTAGCGGGAGGAACACCGGGGAGCTGTTTTTT	CASSQESGASGRNTGELFF
few	TRBV6-1	TRBJ2-1	.	TGTGCCAGCAGTGACAACAGGGACAATCCCCTCAATGAGCAGTTCTTC	CASSDNRDNPLNEQFF
.	TRBV11-2	TRBJ2-2	TRBD1	TGTGCCAGCAGCCCGGGGACAGGGGCGGCCGGGGAGCTGTTTTTT	CASSPGTGAAGELFF
.	TRBV15	TRBJ2-7	.	TGTGCCACCAGCTGGCACAGGGAGGGGTCCCACTACGAGCAGTACTTC	CATSWHREGSHYEQYF
.	TRBV11-2	TRBJ2-5	TRBD2	TGTGCCAGCAGACGGGGGACTAGCCCGGGAGGGAAGGAGACCCAGTACTTC	CASRRGTSPGGKETQYF
.	TRBV11-3	TRBJ2-4	.	TGTGCCAGCAGCTTAGGTGAAGGGGACATTCAGTACTTC	CASSLGEGDIQYF
.	TRBV5-6	TRBJ2-2	.	TGTGCCAGCAGCGTCTCCGGGACTTCGGACGGGGAGCTGTTTTTT	CASSVSGTSDGELFF
.	TRBV4-1	TRBJ2-7	TRBD2	TGCGCCAGCAGCCAAGATGGGACTAGCTTTTACGAGCAGTACTTC	CASSQDGTSFYEQYF
.	TRBV14	TRBJ2-3	.	TGTGCCAGCAGCCAAGAGATCCGGACAGCCACAGATACGCAGTATTTT	CASSQEIRTATDTQYF
.	TRBV27	TRBJ2-2	TRBD1	TGTGCCAGCAGTGCCGAACAGGGGGGCACCGGGGAGCTGTTTTTT	CASSAEQGGTGELFF
.	TRBV2	TRBJ2-5	.	TGTGCCACCCGTCCAGAGACCCAGTACTTC	CATRPETQYF
.	TRBV4-2	TRBJ2-1	TRBD1	TGTGCCAGCAGCCAAGATCGGACAGGGGGAGTCAGATCCTACAATGAGCAGTTCTTC	CASSQDRTGGVRSYNEQFF
.	TRBV5-6	TRBJ1-5	.	TGTGCCAGCAGCTTGATGCAGAATCAGCCCCAGCATTTT	CASSLMQNQPQHF
.	TRBV4-2	TRBJ1-3	.	TGTGCCAGCAGCCAAGATCGGCGCGTACAGGGCCCGCGAAACACCATATATTTT	CASSQDRRVQGPRNTIYF
.	TRBV7-9	TRBJ2-2	TRBD1	TGTGCCAACAGGCACAGGGGAGACACCGGGGAGCTGTTTTTT	CANRHRGDTGELFF
.	TRBV11-2	TRBJ2-5	.	TGTGCCAGCAGCTTAGTCGTGGGGGGATGGGAAGAGACCCAGTACTTC	CASSLVVGGWEETQYF
.	TRBV7-2	TRBJ2-1	.	TGTGCCAGCAGCTTACGAGGGAGGAGGAATGAGCAGTTCTTC	CASSLRGRRNEQFF
.	TRBV7-2	TRBJ2-5	.	TGTGCCAGCAGCTTAGGGGGTACTAGCTTGGAGACCCAGTACTTC	CASSLGGTSLETQYF
.	TRBV14	TRBJ2-7	TRBD1	TGTGCCAGCAGCCAAGGTCCCGGGACAGGGGGGTACGAGCAGTACTTC	CASSQGPGTGGYEQYF
.	TRBV28	TRBJ1-2	.	TGTGCCAGCAGTCCCCACAGGCTCACTCGTGGCTACACCTTC	CASSPHRLTRGYTF
.	TRBV4-3	TRBJ2-7	TRBD2	TGCGCCAGCAGCCAGGCTCCGACTAGCGGGGTTTCCTACGAGCAGTACTTC	CASSQAPTSGVSYEQYF
.	TRBV30	TRBJ2-7	.	TGTGCCTGGGGCGTAGGGGCCTACGAGCAGTACTTC	CAWGVGAYEQYF
.	TRBV6-1	TRBJ1-5	TRBD1	TGTGCCAGCACCCGAGGGGACAGGGTTCATCAGCCCCAGCATTTT	CASTRGDRVHQPQHF
.	TRBV14	TRBJ2-3	.	TGTGCCAGCAGCCCCCCGATGACAGGATGCACAGATACGCAGTATTTT	CASSPPMTGCTDTQYF
once	TRBV28	TRBJ2-7	.	TGTGCCAGCAGTGAATCCAGCGACCCGCGCGAGCAGTACTTC	CASSESSDPREQYF
.	TRBV5-1	TRBJ2-6	TRBD1	TGCGCCAGCAACGGCGGACAGGGGCGTCCTGGGGCCAACGTCCTGACTTTC	CASNGGQGRPGANVLTF
.	TRBV14	TRBJ2-7	TRBD2	TGTGCCAGCAGCCACGGACTAGCGGGGGACTACGAGCAGTACTTC	CASSHGLAGDYEQYF
.	TRBV2	TRBJ2-2	TRBD2	TGTGCCAGCAGTGGCAGGGAGGGTGGGGCTGGGGAGCTGTTTTTT	CASSGREGGAGELFF
.	TRBV4-1	TRBJ2-1	TRBD2	TGCGCCAGCAGCCAAGACGAGGGAGCGGGAGGTTCCTACAATGAGCAGTTCTTC	CASSQDEGAGGSYNEQFF
.	TRBV5-4	TRBJ2-3	.	TGTGCCAGCCCCGGCGGGAAGGGCACAGATACGCAGTATTTT	CASPGGKGTDTQYF